The 17 T cell receptor beta chains below come from one sample, sequenced in a study of shared clonotypes between healthy human individuals. Some clones are missing from TCRdb's copy, which holds only in-frame ones; the method was immunoSEQ multiplex PCR. The sample lists some 200,000 clones; approximately 92% were seen once. The specimen sequenced was naive CD4+ T cells sorted from blood. Subset indicated: CD45RA+ positively selected. The receptor set was obtained from a woman in her 30s in good health.

The V gene is TRBV5-1, the J gene TRBJ1-2; TRBD1 might be the D (6 bases). V was clipped by 5 bases and J by 0 bases, with 14 bases between them. From germline, CDR1 is SGHRS and CDR2 YFSETQ. The CDR3 runs 15 residues. The CDR3 region has the DNA TGCGCCAGCAGGGTTCAGGGGACCGCTAACTATGGCTACACCTTC. Translated: CASRVQGTANYGYTF. The full variable domain, in which reference TRBV5-1 and TRBJ1-2 provide the parts outside the CDR3, is KAGVTQTPRYLIKTRGQQVTLSCSPISGHRSVSWYQQTPGQGLQFLFEYFSETQRNKGNFPGRFSGRQFSNSRSEMNVSTLELGDSALYLCASRVQGTANYGYTFGSGTRLTVV.

The J gene is TRBJ2-2, the V gene TRBV28; 13 bases match TRBD2. CDR1 and CDR2 from the germline V gene are MDHEN and SYDVKM. The CDR3 is made up of 16 amino acids. V was pared by 4 bases and J by 5 bases, with 4 bases of the junction left unmatched. The DNA of the CDR3 is TGTGCCAGCAGTTCCACTAGCGGGAGGGGAACCGGGGAGCTGTTTTTT. The encoded protein is CASSSTSGRGTGELFF.

The chain is built from TRBV28 and TRBJ1-5; no clear D. The CDR3 sequence is 17 residues long. V was shortened by 2 bases and J by 2 bases, with 16 bases between the two germline ends. Germline CDR1 MDHEN, CDR2 SYDVKM. This CDR3 reads CASSLDLGGSGNQPQHF. The CDR3 nucleotides read TGTGCCAGCAGTTTAGATCTCGGAGGGTCTGGCAATCAGCCCCAGCATTTT.

The chain couples TRBV4-1 to TRBJ2-5; 8 nucleotides agree with TRBD1. The J call may be wrong; the DNA end is better matched by TRBJ2-7. The CDR3 totals 19 residues. Germline assignment: CDR1 MGHRA and CDR2 YSYEKL. The CDR3 DNA is TGCGCCAGCAGCCAAGCTGGACAGGGTAGAGGGAGGACCCTCTACGAGCAGTACTTC. It translates to CASSQAGQGRGRTLYEQYF.

The rearrangement joins TRBV7-9 to TRBJ2-1, with D tentatively TRBD1 or TRBD2 (5 bases each). V lost 5 bases and J 6 bases, leaving 14 bases between the germline ends. The CDR3 extends over 14 amino acids. CDR1 and CDR2 (germline): SEHNR, FQNEAQ (reference sequence). CDR3 in DNA: TGTGCCAGCAGCAGGGGTCTAGCAGTCAATGAGCAGTTCTTC. It codes for CASSRGLAVNEQFF.

The genes are TRBV7-2 and TRBJ2-5; the D is unclear. Germline V gene lookup returns CDR1 SGHTA and CDR2 FQGNSA. CDR3 size: 15 residues. V dropped 0 bases and J dropped 7 bases, with 15 bases sitting between them. CDR3 residues: CASSLAPLDMRTQYF. CDR3 sequence (DNA): TGTGCCAGCAGCTTAGCTCCACTGGATATGCGGACCCAGTACTTC.

This clone came up once. The chain links TRBV18 to TRBJ2-6, with D unresolved. The CDR3 has 18 residues. V was clipped by 3 bases and J by 2 bases, with 17 bases between them. The V gene's germline CDR1 is KGHSH and CDR2 LQKENI. The DNA for the CDR3 is TGTGCCAGCTCACCGTTGGCGCCGGAAAATACTGGGGCCAACGTCCTGACTTTC. Its translation: CASSPLAPENTGANVLTF.

The V and J genes are TRBV28 and TRBJ1-4, with a tentative D call TRBD1 (5 bases). Trimming took 6 bases from V and 5 from J, leaving 13 bases between them. CDR1 and CDR2 from the germline V gene are MDHEN and SYDVKM. The CDR3 consists of 14 residues. CDR3 protein: CASSPGGKNEKLFF. The CDR3 nucleotides read TGTGCCAGCAGCCCGGGGGGAAAGAATGAAAAACTGTTTTTT.

This clone was detected only once. J is TRBJ2-5 and V is TRBV27, with a tentative D call TRBD2 (6 bases). This CDR3 spans 15 amino acids. Trimming stripped 6 bases from V and 2 bases from J, with 16 bases between. Germline lookup yields CDR1 MNHEY and CDR2 SMNVEV (reference sequence). Written as DNA, the CDR3 is TGTGCCAGCAGGCCTCGTCCGACTAGTCAAGAGACCCAGTACTTC. It encodes CASRPRPTSQETQYF.

The chain joins TRBV19 to TRBJ1-2; tentative D call: TRBD1 (6 bases). Trimming removed 8 bases from V and 4 bases from J, with 23 bases in between. The germline CDR1 and CDR2 sequences are LNHDA and SQIVND (reference sequence). The CDR3 contains 16 residues. CDR3: CASSESPGAQGYGYTF. CDR3 bases: TGTGCCAGTTCCGAGTCACCAGGGGCGCAGGGCTATGGCTACACCTTC.

The J gene is TRBJ2-5, the V gene TRBV6-1, with D hard to call. The CDR3 is made up of 11 amino acids. Per the germline V gene, CDR1 is MNHNS and CDR2 is SASEGT. Trimming took off 8 bases at V and 4 bases at J, with 8 bases between the two ends. The DNA of the CDR3 is TGTGCCAGCGCGTTAGGAGAGACCCAGTACTTC. It translates to CASALGETQYF.

To note about this clone: In the same sample, other DNA sequences code for this CDR3. The chain has TRBV5-1 and TRBJ1-1; D is undetermined. The length of the CDR3 is 11 residues. Germline-derived CDR1 and CDR2 are SGHRS and YFSETQ. V lost 4 bases and J lost 5, with 6 bases in between. CDR3 residues: CASSLGTEAFF. Here the CDR3 DNA reads TGCGCCAGCAGCCTGGGGACTGAAGCTTTCTTT.

The chain is built from TRBV7-9 and TRBJ1-1; D unclear. The CDR3 runs 14 residues. Germline V CDR1 and CDR2: SEHNR, FQNEAQ (reference sequence). The V end lost 0 bases, the J end lost 8 bases, and 13 bases lay between the germline ends. CDR3 sequence reads: CASSLAEAAPEAFF. The CDR3 region has the DNA TGTGCCAGCAGCTTAGCGGAAGCGGCACCGGAAGCTTTCTTT.

This clone was found a few times. The V gene is TRBV6-1, the J gene TRBJ1-1; perhaps TRBD1 as D (5 bases). The ends were cut back, 3 bases at V and 6 bases at J, with 11 bases in the middle. The CDR3 sequence is 13 residues long. Germline assignment: CDR1 MNHNS and CDR2 SASEGT. The CDR3 nucleotides are TGTGCCAGCAGTGATACAGGAGTGGCTGAAGCTTTCTTT. This translates into CASSDTGVAEAFF.

The V and J genes are TRBV7-8 and TRBJ2-3; perhaps TRBD2 as D (5 bases). The V and J ends lost 3 bases and 4 bases respectively, with 14 bases between them. The germline gives CDR1 SGHVS, CDR2 FQNEAQ. This CDR3 has 15 amino acids. This chain's CDR3 is CASSLRLDGADTQYF. The CDR3 nucleotides are TGTGCCAGCAGCTTGAGGCTAGACGGGGCAGATACGCAGTATTTT.

The rearrangement uses TRBV27 and TRBJ2-7; TRBD1 is a possible D gene (5 bases). Trimming took off 5 bases at V and 3 bases at J, with 14 bases between the two ends. CDR1 is MNHEY and CDR2 is SMNVEV in the germline V gene (reference sequence). The CDR3 extends over 14 amino acids. CDR3 sequence reads: CASSRQGFVYEQYF. The CDR3 nucleotides are TGTGCCAGCAGTCGGCAGGGCTTTGTCTACGAGCAGTACTTC.

The V gene is TRBV7-9, the J gene TRBJ2-1; 11 bases match TRBD2. Germline values: CDR1 SEHNR, CDR2 FQNEAQ (reference sequence). The CDR3 contains 16 residues. V shed 5 bases and J 8 bases; nucleotides not matched to a gene: 11. CDR3 loop: CASSLPTSGSTYEQFF. The CDR3 DNA reads as TGTGCCAGCAGCCTTCCCACTAGCGGGAGTACCTATGAGCAGTTCTTC. The full variable domain, rest sourced from reference TRBV7-9 and TRBJ2-1, is DTGVSQNPRHKITKRGQNVTFRCDPISEHNRLYWYRQTLGQGPEFLTYFQNEAQLEKSRLLSDRFSAERPKGSFSTLEIQRTEQGDSAMYLCASSLPTSGSTYEQFFGPGTRLTVL.